This T cell receptor (beta chain) stems from a study of T cell repertoires in aging, cancer and after chemotherapy. Study-level findings and limits: Across the chemotherapy interval, each cancer cohort showed higher median generation probability, suggesting thymic rebound.

A mixed TRB-A/B primer pool amplified rearranged TRB by multiplex touch-down PCR. TCRdb re-analysed the multiplex PCR reads in MiXCR, keeping a single row per CDR3 protein. The repertoire holds 2,000 or so distinct CDR3 sequences, over 20% seen once, with around 29% in the top ten. Germline lookup yields CDR1 LGHNA and CDR2 YNFKEQ. Trimming removed 0 bases at V and 0 bases at J, with 9 bases between. This CDR3 has 15 amino acids. Peripheral blood genomic DNA, not sorted cells or RNA, was the template. This clonotype was found a few times. Its antigen is unidentified. V usage is TRBV4-2 and J usage is TRBJ2-7; D is unclear. The sequence was obtained from a human donor with a blood cancer. Material: blood. This chain's CDR3 is CASSQDFTSSYEQYF. CDR3 DNA: TGTGCCAGCAGCCAAGATTTCACCAGCTCCTACGAGCAGTACTTC.